Listed below are T cell receptor beta chains from one sample, sequenced in a study of OX40 agonist ivuxolimab in advanced cancers. Some clones are missing from TCRdb's copy, which holds only in-frame ones; the method was immunoSEQ multiplex PCR. Of roughly 24,000 clones detected, approximately 85% appear once; the ten largest clones hold roughly 33%. Sequenced here: CD4+ or CD8+ T cells sorted from blood, sampled in a trial of the OX40 agonist ivuxolimab. Receptors originate from an adult with an advanced solid tumor such as melanoma, head and neck, liver or kidney cancer. CDR3s include the opening cysteine and the closing phenylalanine or tryptophan. The order of the fields is J gene, D gene, clone size, V gene, CDR3 protein, CDR3 DNA. A D gene is named only where the DNA matches it firmly. Some rows mark clone size as missing; the rest say once, few, many or name a class of expanded clone.

J gene: TRBJ2-7
D gene: TRBD2
clone size: -
V gene: TRBV29-1
CDR3 protein: CSVEGPRASGSSYEQYF
CDR3 DNA: TGCAGCGTTGAAGGCCCTCGGGCTAGCGGGAGCTCCTACGAGCAGTACTTC

J gene: TRBJ2-1
D gene: -
clone size: -
V gene: TRBV4-3
CDR3 protein: CASSPTRGYNEQFF
CDR3 DNA: TGCGCCAGCAGCCCGACCCGGGGTTACAATGAGCAGTTCTTC

J gene: TRBJ2-1
D gene: -
clone size: -
V gene: TRBV27
CDR3 protein: CASSSRNLNEQFF
CDR3 DNA: TGTGCCAGCAGTTCGCGGAATTTGAATGAGCAGTTCTTC

J gene: TRBJ2-5
D gene: -
clone size: -
V gene: TRBV7-9
CDR3 protein: CASSFPLAEETQYF
CDR3 DNA: TGTGCCAGCAGCTTTCCATTGGCGGAAGAGACCCAGTACTTC

J gene: TRBJ1-3
D gene: -
clone size: -
V gene: TRBV10-3
CDR3 protein: CAITDSSGNTIYF
CDR3 DNA: TGTGCCATCACGGACAGCTCTGGAAACACCATATATTTT

J gene: TRBJ2-5
D gene: -
clone size: -
V gene: TRBV7-9
CDR3 protein: CASSLENSIETQYF
CDR3 DNA: TGTGCCAGCAGCTTAGAAAACTCGATAGAGACCCAGTACTTC

J gene: TRBJ1-5
D gene: TRBD1
clone size: few
V gene: TRBV9
CDR3 protein: CASSLTGTGNQPQHF
CDR3 DNA: TGTGCCAGCAGCCTGACAGGGACGGGCAATCAGCCCCAGCATTTT

J gene: TRBJ2-4
D gene: -
clone size: -
V gene: TRBV19
CDR3 protein: CASSYGGAKNIQYF
CDR3 DNA: TGTGCCAGTAGTTATGGGGGAGCCAAAAACATTCAGTACTTC

J gene: TRBJ1-5
D gene: -
clone size: -
V gene: TRBV4-1
CDR3 protein: CASSQEFRGQPQHF
CDR3 DNA: TGCGCCAGCAGCCAAGAATTCCGTGGTCAGCCCCAGCATTTT

J gene: TRBJ2-5
D gene: TRBD2
clone size: -
V gene: TRBV27
CDR3 protein: CASSLGTSGISETQYF
CDR3 DNA: TGTGCCAGCAGTTTAGGGACTAGCGGGATCTCAGAGACCCAGTACTTC

J gene: TRBJ2-3
D gene: -
clone size: -
V gene: TRBV7-9
CDR3 protein: CASSFESSTDTQYF
CDR3 DNA: TGTGCCAGCAGCTTCGAGTCTAGCACAGATACGCAGTATTTT

J gene: TRBJ1-1
D gene: -
clone size: -
V gene: TRBV6-5
CDR3 protein: CASSYDENTEAFF
CDR3 DNA: TGTGCCAGCAGTTACGACGAGAACACTGAAGCTTTCTTT